The source of this T cell receptor (beta chain) is a study of cytomegalovirus exposure and HLA in healthy donors. At the level of the study: As released early, the data held approximately 80 million unique TCRs from HLA-typed donors.

The CDR3 runs 17 residues. Germline CDR1 SQVTM, CDR2 ANQGSEA. A multiplex PCR was run with 60 Vbeta primers and 13 Jbeta primers. Assay: immunoSEQ multiplex PCR; the TCRdb copy retains only in-frame clones and omits some. The data show 130,000 to 150,000 clones, with approximately 80% seen just once and about 5% held by the top ten. This clone was seen just once. The junction and the germline gene differ at one end; a read error may be behind it. The specimen sequenced was PBMCs. This rearrangement joins TRBV29-1 to TRBJ2-7, with TRBD1 matching 10 bases. The clonotype comes from a man between 40 and 49 years old in good health and CMV-seronegative. This CDR3 reads CSVVGDRGPVNTYGQYF. The CDR3 DNA follows: TGCAGCGTTGTGGGTGACAGGGGGCCAGTTAATACCTACGGGCAGTACTTC.